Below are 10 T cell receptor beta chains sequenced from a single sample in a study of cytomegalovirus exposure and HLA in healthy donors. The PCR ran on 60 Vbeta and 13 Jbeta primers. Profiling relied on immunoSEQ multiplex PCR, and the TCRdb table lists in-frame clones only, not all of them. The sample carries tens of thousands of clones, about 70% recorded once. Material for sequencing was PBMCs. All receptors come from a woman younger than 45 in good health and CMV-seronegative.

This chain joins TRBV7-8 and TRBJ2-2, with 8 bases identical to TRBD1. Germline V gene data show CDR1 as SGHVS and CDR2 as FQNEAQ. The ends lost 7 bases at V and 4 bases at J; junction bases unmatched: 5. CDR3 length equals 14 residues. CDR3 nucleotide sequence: TGTGCCAGCACCAGGACAGGGAGCACCGGGGAGCTGTTTTTT. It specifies CASTRTGSTGELFF.

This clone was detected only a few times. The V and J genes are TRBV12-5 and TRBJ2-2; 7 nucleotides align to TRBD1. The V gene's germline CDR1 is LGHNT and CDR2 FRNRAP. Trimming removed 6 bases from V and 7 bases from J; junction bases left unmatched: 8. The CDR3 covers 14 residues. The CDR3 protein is CASGSGQSIGELFF. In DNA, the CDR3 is TGTGCTAGTGGCTCGGGACAGTCCATCGGGGAGCTGTTTTTT. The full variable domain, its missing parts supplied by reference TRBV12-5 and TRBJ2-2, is DARVTQTPRHKVTEMGQEVTMRCQPILGHNTVFWYRQTMMQGLELLAYFRNRAPLDDSGMPKDRFSAEMPDATLATLKIQPSEPRDSAVYFCASGSGQSIGELFFGEGSRLTVL.

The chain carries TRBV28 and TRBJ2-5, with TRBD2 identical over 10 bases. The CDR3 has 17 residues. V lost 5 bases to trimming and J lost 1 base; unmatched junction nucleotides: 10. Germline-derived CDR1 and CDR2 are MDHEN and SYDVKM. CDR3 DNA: TGTGCCAGCAGTCCTCGGGGCAGCGGGGGGGCCCAAGAGACCCAGTACTTC. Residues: CASSPRGSGGAQETQYF. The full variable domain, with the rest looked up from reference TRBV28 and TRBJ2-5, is DVKVTQSSRYLVKRTGEKVFLECVQDMDHENMFWYRQDPGLGLRLIYFSYDVKMKEKGDIPEGYSVSREKKERFSLILESASTNQTSMYLCASSPRGSGGAQETQYFGPGTRLLVL.

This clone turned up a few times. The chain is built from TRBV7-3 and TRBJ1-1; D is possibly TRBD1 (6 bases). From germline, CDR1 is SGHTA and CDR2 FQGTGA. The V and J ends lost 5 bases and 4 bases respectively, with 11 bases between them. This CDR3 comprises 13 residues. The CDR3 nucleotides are TGTGCCAGCAGCCATTCCAGGGGCACTGAAGCTTTCTTT. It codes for CASSHSRGTEAFF. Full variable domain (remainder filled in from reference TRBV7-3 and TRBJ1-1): GAGVSQTPSNKVTEKGKYVELRCDPISGHTALYWYRQSLGQGPEFLIYFQGTGAADDSGLPNDRFFAVRPEGSVSTLKIQRTERGDSAVYLCASSHSRGTEAFFGQGTRLTVV.

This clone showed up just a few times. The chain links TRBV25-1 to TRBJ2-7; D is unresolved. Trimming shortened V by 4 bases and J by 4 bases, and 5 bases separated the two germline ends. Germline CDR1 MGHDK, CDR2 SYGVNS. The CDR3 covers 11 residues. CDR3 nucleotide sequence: TGTGCCAGCAGTGGAGCTTACGAGCAGTACTTC. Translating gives CASSGAYEQYF.

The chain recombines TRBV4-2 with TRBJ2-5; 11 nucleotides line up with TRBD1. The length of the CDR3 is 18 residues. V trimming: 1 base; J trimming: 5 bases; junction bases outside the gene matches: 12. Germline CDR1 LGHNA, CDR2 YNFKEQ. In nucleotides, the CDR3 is TGTGCCAGCAGCCAAGGAGGGAGGACAGGGGGCGATTGGGAGACCCAGTACTTC. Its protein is CASSQGGRTGGDWETQYF.

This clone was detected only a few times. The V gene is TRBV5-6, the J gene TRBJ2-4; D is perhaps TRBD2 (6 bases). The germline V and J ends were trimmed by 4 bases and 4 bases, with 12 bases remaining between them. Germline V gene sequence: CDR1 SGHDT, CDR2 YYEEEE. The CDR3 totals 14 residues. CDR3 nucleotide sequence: TGTGCCAGCAGCGCTGGACTACGGAAAAACATTCAGTACTTC. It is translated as CASSAGLRKNIQYF.

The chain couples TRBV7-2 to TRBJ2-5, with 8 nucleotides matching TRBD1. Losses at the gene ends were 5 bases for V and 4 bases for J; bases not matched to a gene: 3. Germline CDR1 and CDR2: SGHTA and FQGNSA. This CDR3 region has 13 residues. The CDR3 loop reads CASSRTGGETQYF. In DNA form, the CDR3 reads TGTGCCAGCAGCCGAACAGGGGGAGAGACCCAGTACTTC. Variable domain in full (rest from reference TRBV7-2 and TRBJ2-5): GAGVSQSPSNKVTEKGKDVELRCDPISGHTALYWYRQSLGQGLEFLIYFQGNSAPDKSGLPSDRFSAERTGGSVSTLTIQRTQQEDSAVYLCASSRTGGETQYFGPGTRLLVL.

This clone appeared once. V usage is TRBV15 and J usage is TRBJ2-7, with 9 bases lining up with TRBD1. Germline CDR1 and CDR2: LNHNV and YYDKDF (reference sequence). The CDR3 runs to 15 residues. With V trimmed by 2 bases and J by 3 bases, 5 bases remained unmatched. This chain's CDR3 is CATSRSRQGVYEQYF. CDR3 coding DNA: TGTGCCACCAGCAGATCTCGACAGGGGGTCTACGAGCAGTACTTC.

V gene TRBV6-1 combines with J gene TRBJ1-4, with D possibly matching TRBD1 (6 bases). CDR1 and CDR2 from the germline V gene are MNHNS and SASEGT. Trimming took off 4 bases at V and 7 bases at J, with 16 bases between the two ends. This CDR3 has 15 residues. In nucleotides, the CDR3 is TGTGCCAGCAGTGCAAACAGGGAAGTTGGTGAAAAACTGTTTTTT. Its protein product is CASSANREVGEKLFF.